These 24 T cell receptor beta chains originate from one sample sequenced in a study of CD8+CD57+ T cells in acquired aplastic anemia. Profiling that covered TCR beta VDJ and CDR3 relied on genomic DNA as its template. MiXCR, run by TCRdb on the reads, gives a single entry per CDR3 protein. The sample consists of about 180,000 distinct CDR3 sequences, 40% to 55% of them appearing once. The specimen sequenced was sorted CD4+, CD8+, or CD8+CD57+ T cells (not recorded which) from PBMCs. These TCRs come from a human donor in good health.

In DNA form, the CDR3 reads TGTGCCAGCAGCTTTAACGCGGGATGGGACACAGATACGCAGTATTTT. Residues: CASSFNAGWDTDTQYF. The rearrangement links TRBV5-4 to TRBJ2-3, with a weak D call TRBD2 (6 bases). The CDR3 is 16 residues long. Germline-derived CDR1 and CDR2 are SGHNT and YYREEE (reference sequence). The V end lost 2 bases, the J end lost 2 bases, and 15 bases lay between the germline ends.

The chain joins TRBV7-8 to TRBJ2-7; D may be TRBD1 (7 bases). V was trimmed by 5 bases and J by 5 bases, leaving 16 bases between them. This CDR3 contains 14 residues. Germline CDR1 and CDR2: SGHVS and FQNEAQ. CDR3 coding DNA: TGTGCCAGCAGCCACGGAGGGGGCTCAGACGAGCAGTACTTC. This codes for CASSHGGGSDEQYF.

This clonotype occurred many times. The rearrangement joins TRBV20-1 to TRBJ1-1; D call uncertain. V lost 2 bases to trimming and J lost 5 bases, with 9 bases between them. Germline V CDR1 and CDR2: DFQATT, SNEGSKA (reference sequence). The CDR3 contains 12 residues. The CDR3 DNA reads TGCAGTGCTAGACTCCCCGGGACTGAAGCTTTCTTT. Amino acid sequence: CSARLPGTEAFF.

This clonotype was seen at least ten times. The chain joins TRBV2 to TRBJ2-7; 7 nucleotides line up with TRBD2. The CDR3 covers 15 residues. V was pared by 6 bases and J by 4 bases, with 12 bases of the junction left unmatched. Germline CDR1 is SNHLY and CDR2 is FYNNEI. CDR3 sequence: CASRSAREAQYEQYF. The CDR3 DNA reads TGTGCCAGCAGATCCGCTCGGGAGGCCCAATACGAGCAGTACTTC.

The chain carries TRBV24-1 and TRBJ2-3; unclear D gene. Per the germline V gene, CDR1 is KGHDR and CDR2 is SFDVKD. CDR3 length: 16 residues. Trimming took off 0 bases at V and 3 bases at J, with 12 bases between the two ends. The CDR3 coding sequence is TGTGCCACCAGTGATTTGCGTTCGACCCAAACAGATACGCAGTATTTT. Translating gives CATSDLRSTQTDTQYF.

Turning to this clonotype: The junction departs from germline at one end; a sequencing error may be responsible. V usage is TRBV28 and J usage is TRBJ2-7; TRBD2 matches 14 bases. The CDR3 length is 17 residues. Germline loops: CDR1 MDHEN, CDR2 SYDVKM. The CDR3 nucleotides read TGTGCCAGCAGAAGACTAGCGGGGGGGCAAAGCTCCTACGGGCAGTACTTC. Amino acids: CASRRLAGGQSSYGQYF.

The chain links TRBV20-1 to TRBJ2-7; TRBD1 aligns across 8 bases. This CDR3 region has 12 residues. The V gene end was trimmed by 6 bases and the J gene end by 5 bases; junction bases not matched to a gene: 6. CDR1 is DFQATT and CDR2 is SNEGSKA in the germline V gene (reference sequence). The CDR3 DNA sequence: TGCAGTGCCACGCAGGGGGCCGACGAGCAGTACTTC. Amino acids: CSATQGADEQYF.

The gene calls are TRBV7-6 and TRBJ2-7; D perhaps matches TRBD1 (5 bases). Germline loops: CDR1 SGHVS, CDR2 FNYEAQ. The CDR3 is made up of 15 amino acids. V was shortened by 5 bases and J by 3 bases, with 17 bases between the two germline ends. The CDR3 DNA sequence: TGTGCCAGCAGCCAAGAACTCGCCCAGGGCTACGAGCAGTACTTC. This encodes CASSQELAQGYEQYF.

As regards this clonotype: Being one base from a much bigger clone, this may be a read error. The J gene is TRBJ2-1, the V gene TRBV20-1, with 11 bases matching TRBD2. The CDR3 totals 15 residues. Looked up from germline, CDR1 is DFQATT and CDR2 is SNEGSKA (reference sequence). The chain's CDR3 is CNATKPGTSGNEQFF. The CDR3 nucleotides are TGCAATGCTACTAAGCCCGGGACTAGCGGCAATGAGCAGTTCTTC.

This clonotype has only one observation. The rearrangement uses TRBV15 and TRBJ2-3; D call uncertain. The ends were cut back, 1 base at V and 4 bases at J, with 9 bases in the middle. Germline V CDR1 and CDR2: LNHNV, YYDKDF (reference sequence). The CDR3 covers 14 residues. DNA for the CDR3: TGTGCCACCAGCAGAGTGGGTATCGCAGATACGCAGTATTTT. Its protein product is CATSRVGIADTQYF.

In its sample, this clonotype was seen many times. The rearrangement joins TRBV5-6 to TRBJ2-7, with D unresolved. Germline CDR1 and CDR2: SGHDT and YYEEEE. Between the trimmed V and J ends, which lost 2 bases and 6 bases, there was a span of 9 bases. The CDR3 sequence is 12 residues long. In DNA form, the CDR3 reads TGTGCCAGCAGCTTAGCTTGGGGCGAGCAGTACTTC. Protein product: CASSLAWGEQYF. Full variable domain (outside the CDR3, taken from reference TRBV5-6 and TRBJ2-7): DAGVTQSPTHLIKTRGQQVTLRCSPKSGHDTVSWYQQALGQGPQFIFQYYEEEERQRGNFPDRFSGHQFPNYSSELNVNALLLGDSALYLCASSLAWGEQYFGPGTRLTVT.

The rearrangement links TRBV24-1 to TRBJ1-2; D uncertain. CDR1 and CDR2 from the germline V gene are KGHDR and SFDVKD. The CDR3 contains 15 residues. V was shortened by 4 bases and J by 8 bases, with 19 bases between the two germline ends. Here the CDR3 DNA reads TGTGCCACCAGTGACCATACTAGCGGGGTCGGAGGCTACACCTTC. Protein: CATSDHTSGVGGYTF.

This clonotype was detected only a few times. The V call is TRBV7-8, the J call TRBJ1-2; D is undetermined. CDR1 and CDR2 from the germline V gene are SGHVS and FQNEAQ. Trimming took off 5 bases at V and 4 bases at J, with 14 bases between the two ends. The CDR3 contains 14 residues. This CDR3 is CASSDLEAGYGYTF. CDR3 bases: TGTGCCAGCAGCGACCTCGAGGCGGGCTATGGCTACACCTTC.

This clonotype was found a few times. This chain uses TRBV20-1 with TRBJ2-7; a possible D gene is TRBD1 (6 bases). The CDR3 is made up of 15 amino acids. Germline CDR1 is DFQATT and CDR2 is SNEGSKA (reference sequence). The V and J ends lost 3 bases and 1 base respectively, with 16 bases between them. CDR3 DNA: TGCAGTGCTAGTCTCAATCTGGGGACATCCTACGAGCAGTACTTC. It translates to CSASLNLGTSYEQYF.

This clonotype appeared many times. The chain uses TRBV19 and TRBJ2-1; TRBD2 is a possible D gene (6 bases). V was cut by 7 bases and J by 0 bases, with 10 bases left in between. Germline CDR1 is LNHDA and CDR2 is SQIVND (reference sequence). The CDR3 runs to 14 residues. DNA for the CDR3: TGTGCCAGTACCGGGACTCCCTCCTACAATGAGCAGTTCTTC. Translated, it gives CASTGTPSYNEQFF.

This clonotype was seen a few times. A clone one base away is much larger, so this may be a read error. The genes are TRBV7-9 and TRBJ1-2, with D perhaps TRBD1 (6 bases). The CDR3 runs to 14 residues. Germline values: CDR1 SEHNR, CDR2 FQNEAQ (reference sequence). The CDR3 DNA is TGTACCAGCAACAAACCGGACAGTAACTATGGCTACACCTTC. Its protein is CTSNKPDSNYGYTF. The complete variable domain, with remaining parts taken from reference TRBV7-9 and TRBJ1-2, reads DTGVSQNPRHKITKRGQNVTFRCDPISEHNRLYWYRQTLGQGPEFLTYFQNEAQLEKSRLLSDRFSAERPKGSFSTLEIQRTEQGDSAMYLCTSNKPDSNYGYTFGSGTRLTVV.

A few counts support this clonotype. The chain couples TRBV30 to TRBJ2-3; no reliable D call. Germline V gene lookup returns CDR1 GTSNPN and CDR2 SVGIG (reference sequence). This CDR3 spans 11 amino acids. Trimming cost V 3 bases and J 0 bases, with 1 base left between them. Written as DNA, the CDR3 is TGTGCCTGGAGCAGCACAGATACGCAGTATTTT. Translating it yields CAWSSTDTQYF.

In this sample, this clonotype turned up a few times. The chain recombines TRBV11-1 with TRBJ2-7, with D perhaps matching TRBD2 (6 bases). Per germline, CDR1 SGHAT and CDR2 FQDESV (reference sequence). The V end was cut by 0 bases, the J end by 6 bases, with 18 bases between. CDR3 size: 16 residues. CDR3 bases: TGTGCCAGCAGCTTAGCGCTCTCGGGAGCGCTCCGCGAGCAGTACTTC. This translates into CASSLALSGALREQYF.

About this clonotype: A read error is likely, as this CDR3 ends without the conserved phenylalanine or tryptophan. The chain has TRBV6-2 or TRBV6-3 and TRBJ1-3; tentative D call: TRBD1 (6 bases). Germline lookup yields CDR1 MNHEY and CDR2 SVGEGT. The CDR3 length is 16 residues. The V gene lost 3 bases and the J gene lost 0 bases, with 12 bases spanning the gap. The CDR3 loop is CASSYLGTHSGNTIYL. The CDR3 DNA sequence: TGTGCCAGCAGTTATCTCGGGACACACTCTGGAAACACCATATATCTT.

Turning to this clonotype: Possible read error: a much larger clone is one base away. The chain has TRBV11-3 and TRBJ2-7, with 8 positions matching TRBD1. Germline CDR1 reads SGHNT; CDR2 reads YENEEA. This CDR3 contains 13 residues. The CDR3 protein is CVSSLAFRGQEYF. The CDR3 nucleotides are TGTGTCAGCAGCTTAGCATTCAGGGGACAGGAGTACTTC.

This clonotype came up many times. The V gene is TRBV5-4, the J gene TRBJ2-2; weak D call: TRBD2 (5 bases). The CDR3 consists of 17 residues. Germline V gives CDR1 SGHNT, CDR2 YYREEE (reference sequence). Trimming shortened V by 4 bases and J by 0 bases, and 16 bases separated the two germline ends. In nucleotides, the CDR3 is TGTGCCAGCAGCCCTCCCACTAGACAAACGAACACCGGGGAGCTGTTTTTT. As protein: CASSPPTRQTNTGELFF.

The J gene is TRBJ2-7, the V gene TRBV12-3 or TRBV12-4; D may be TRBD2 (6 bases). The CDR3 has 11 residues. Between the trimmed V and J ends, which lost 8 bases and 3 bases, there was a span of 8 bases. CDR3 coding DNA: TGTGCCAGCGGCGGGGACTACGAGCAGTACTTC. This codes for CASGGDYEQYF.

V gene TRBV29-1 combines with J gene TRBJ2-7, with D possibly being TRBD1 (5 bases). Germline V CDR1 and CDR2: SQVTM, ANQGSEA. V was trimmed by 4 bases and J by 0 bases, leaving 7 bases between them. The CDR3 sequence is 12 residues long. This CDR3 is CSVARGSYEQYF. CDR3 DNA sequence: TGCAGCGTTGCTAGGGGCTCCTACGAGCAGTACTTC.

V usage is TRBV7-2 and J usage is TRBJ1-6; tentative D call: TRBD1 (6 bases). This CDR3 comprises 15 residues. V gave up 2 bases and J gave up 9 bases, with 14 bases separating them. Germline assignment: CDR1 SGHTA and CDR2 FQGNSA. CDR3 region: CASSLNPTGSSPLHF. The CDR3 coding sequence is TGTGCCAGCAGCTTAAACCCCACAGGGTCTTCACCCCTCCACTTT.